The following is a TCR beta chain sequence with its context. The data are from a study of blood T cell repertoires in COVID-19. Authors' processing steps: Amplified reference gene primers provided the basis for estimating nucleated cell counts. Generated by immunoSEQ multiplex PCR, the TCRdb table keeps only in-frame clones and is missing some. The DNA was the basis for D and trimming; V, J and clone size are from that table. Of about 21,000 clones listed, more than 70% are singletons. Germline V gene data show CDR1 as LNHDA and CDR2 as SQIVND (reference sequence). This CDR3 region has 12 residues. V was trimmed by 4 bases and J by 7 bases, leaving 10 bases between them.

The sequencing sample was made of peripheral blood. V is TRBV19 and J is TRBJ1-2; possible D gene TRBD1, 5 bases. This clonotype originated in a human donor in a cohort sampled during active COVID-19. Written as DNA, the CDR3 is TGTGCCAGTAGTAGGCAGGGTCTTGGCTACACCTTC. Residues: CASSRQGLGYTF.